The rows below give T cell receptor beta chains drawn from one sample of a study of control samples from healthy donors and cancer patients. Some clones are missing from TCRdb's copy, which holds only in-frame ones; the method was immunoSEQ multiplex PCR. The data contain about 94,000 clones, just over 90% of them singletons. What was sequenced was blood. These receptors originate from a woman aged 18 to 35 in good health. The CDR3 runs from the conserved cysteine through the conserved F or W. Fields, in order: clone size, V gene, D gene, J gene, CDR3 DNA, CDR3 protein. D genes are given only for firm matches. Clone size, where shown, is once, few, many, or a class for clones that have expanded.

clone size: NA; V gene: TRBV10-3; D gene: TRBD1; J gene: TRBJ1-1; CDR3 DNA: TGTGCCATCAGTTTACAGGGGGCGCAGACTGAAGCTTTCTTT; CDR3 protein: CAISLQGAQTEAFF
clone size: NA; V gene: TRBV7-8; D gene: NA; J gene: TRBJ2-7; CDR3 DNA: TGTGCCAGCAGCTCCCGGCAGGGCTCCTACGAGCAGTACTTC; CDR3 protein: CASSSRQGSYEQYF
clone size: NA; V gene: TRBV9; D gene: NA; J gene: TRBJ2-3; CDR3 DNA: TGTGCCAGCAGCCCTGCGGGGTCCAACACAGATACGCAGTATTTT; CDR3 protein: CASSPAGSNTDTQYF
clone size: NA; V gene: TRBV15; D gene: TRBD1; J gene: TRBJ1-4; CDR3 DNA: TGTGCCACCAGCGGGCCGGGACAGGGGCGTGAAAAACTGTTTTTT; CDR3 protein: CATSGPGQGREKLFF
clone size: NA; V gene: TRBV15; D gene: NA; J gene: TRBJ1-1; CDR3 DNA: TGTGCCACCAGCCCTCAACGGGCGGTGAGCGAAGCTTTCTTT; CDR3 protein: CATSPQRAVSEAFF
clone size: NA; V gene: TRBV6-4; D gene: NA; J gene: TRBJ2-1; CDR3 DNA: TGTGCCAGCAGTGAGGCGGAAAGCTCCTACAATGAGCAGTTCTTC; CDR3 protein: CASSEAESSYNEQFF
clone size: few; V gene: TRBV18; D gene: TRBD2; J gene: TRBJ2-3; CDR3 DNA: TGTGCCACGGGACTAGCGGGGAACACAGATACGCAGTATTTT; CDR3 protein: CATGLAGNTDTQYF
clone size: NA; V gene: TRBV12-5; D gene: NA; J gene: TRBJ2-7; CDR3 DNA: TGTGCTAGTGGTGCGACGGATCCGGGAATCTACGAGCAGTACTTC; CDR3 protein: CASGATDPGIYEQYF
clone size: once; V gene: TRBV9; D gene: NA; J gene: TRBJ2-3; CDR3 DNA: TGTGCCAGCAGCCGACAGTCCTCGGGCACAGATACGCAGTATTTT; CDR3 protein: CASSRQSSGTDTQYF
clone size: NA; V gene: TRBV5-6; D gene: NA; J gene: TRBJ1-4; CDR3 DNA: TGTGCCAGCAGCATTGAGCAGGGGGAAAAACTGTTTTTT; CDR3 protein: CASSIEQGEKLFF
clone size: NA; V gene: TRBV2; D gene: NA; J gene: TRBJ1-1; CDR3 DNA: TGTGCCAGCAGTGGGGAAATGAACACTGAAGCTTTCTTT; CDR3 protein: CASSGEMNTEAFF
clone size: once; V gene: TRBV4-1; D gene: TRBD2; J gene: TRBJ2-7; CDR3 DNA: TGCGCCAGCAGCCAAGTAACCGGACTAGCGGAAAGCTCCTACGAGCAGTACTTC; CDR3 protein: CASSQVTGLAESSYEQYF
clone size: NA; V gene: TRBV18; D gene: NA; J gene: TRBJ1-1; CDR3 DNA: TGTGCCAGCTCACCAAATCAGGGGCACGGCACTGAAGCTTTCTTT; CDR3 protein: CASSPNQGHGTEAFF
clone size: NA; V gene: TRBV2; D gene: NA; J gene: TRBJ1-1; CDR3 DNA: TGTGCCAGCAAGGTGAACACTGAAGCTTTCTTT; CDR3 protein: CASKVNTEAFF